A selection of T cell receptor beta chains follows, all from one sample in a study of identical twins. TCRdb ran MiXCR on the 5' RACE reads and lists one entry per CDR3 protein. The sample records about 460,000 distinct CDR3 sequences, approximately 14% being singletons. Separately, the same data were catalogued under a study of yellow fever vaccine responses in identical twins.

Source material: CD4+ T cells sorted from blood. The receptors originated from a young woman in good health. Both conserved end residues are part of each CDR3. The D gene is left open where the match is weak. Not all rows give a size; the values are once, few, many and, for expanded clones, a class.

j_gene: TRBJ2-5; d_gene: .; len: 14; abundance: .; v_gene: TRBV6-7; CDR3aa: CASSYKGGARTQYF; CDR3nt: TGTGCCAGCAGTTACAAAGGAGGGGCCAGGACCCAGTACTTC
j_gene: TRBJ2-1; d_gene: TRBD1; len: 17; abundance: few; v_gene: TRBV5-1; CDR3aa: CASRQGAQGDSYNEQFF; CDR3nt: TGCGCCAGCCGCCAGGGGGCCCAGGGAGACTCCTACAATGAGCAGTTCTTC
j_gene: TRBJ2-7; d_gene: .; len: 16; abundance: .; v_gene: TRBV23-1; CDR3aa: CASSHSGTRSSYEQYF; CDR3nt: TGCGCCAGCAGTCATTCCGGGACACGGAGCTCCTACGAGCAGTACTTC
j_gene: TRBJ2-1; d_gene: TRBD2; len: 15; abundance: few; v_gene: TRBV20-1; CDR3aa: CSARDGAGGLNEQFF; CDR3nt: TGCAGTGCTAGAGATGGTGCGGGGGGCCTCAATGAGCAGTTCTTC
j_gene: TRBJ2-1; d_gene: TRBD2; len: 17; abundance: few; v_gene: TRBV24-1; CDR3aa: CATSDSGLAGGPSEQFF; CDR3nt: TGTGCCACCAGTGATTCGGGACTAGCGGGAGGGCCCAGTGAGCAGTTCTTC
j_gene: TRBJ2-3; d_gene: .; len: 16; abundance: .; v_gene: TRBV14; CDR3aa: CASSPDGRMLRDTQYF; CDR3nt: TGTGCCAGCAGCCCGGACGGCCGGATGCTTAGGGATACGCAGTATTTT
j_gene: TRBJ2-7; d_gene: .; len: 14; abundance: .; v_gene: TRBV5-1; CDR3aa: CASSLDTGQYEQYF; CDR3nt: TGCGCCAGCAGCTTGGATACAGGGCAGTACGAGCAGTACTTC
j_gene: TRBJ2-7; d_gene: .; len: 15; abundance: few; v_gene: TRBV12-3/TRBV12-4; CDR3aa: CASSFGMNIWAEQYF; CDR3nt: TGTGCCAGCAGTTTCGGGATGAACATATGGGCCGAGCAGTACTTC
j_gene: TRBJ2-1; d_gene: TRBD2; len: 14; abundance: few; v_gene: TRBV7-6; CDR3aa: CASSFSGSDLGQFF; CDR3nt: TGTGCCAGCAGCTTTAGCGGGAGTGACCTTGGGCAGTTCTTC
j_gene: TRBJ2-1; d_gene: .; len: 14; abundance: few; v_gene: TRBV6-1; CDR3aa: CASIPTGQGYEQFF; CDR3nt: TGTGCCAGCATCCCTACCGGGCAGGGGTATGAGCAGTTCTTC
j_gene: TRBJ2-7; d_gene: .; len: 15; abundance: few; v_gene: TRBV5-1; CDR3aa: CASSLGDVSPYEQYF; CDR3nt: TGCGCCAGCAGCTTAGGCGACGTTTCTCCCTACGAGCAGTACTTC
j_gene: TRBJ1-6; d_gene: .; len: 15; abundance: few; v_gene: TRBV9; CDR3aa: CASSALSASSSPLHF; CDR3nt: TGTGCCAGCAGCGCCCTTTCGGCTTCTAGTTCACCCCTCCACTTT
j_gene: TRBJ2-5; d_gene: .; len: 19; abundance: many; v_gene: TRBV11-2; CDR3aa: CASSVSLRAGRGSAETQYF; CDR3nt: TGTGCCAGCAGCGTCTCCCTTCGGGCGGGGCGGGGAAGCGCTGAGACCCAGTACTTC
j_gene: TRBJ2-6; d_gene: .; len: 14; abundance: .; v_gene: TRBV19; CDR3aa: CASSIDSGANVLTF; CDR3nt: TGTGCCAGTAGCATCGACTCTGGGGCCAACGTCCTGACTTTC
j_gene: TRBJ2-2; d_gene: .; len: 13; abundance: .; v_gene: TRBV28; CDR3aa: CASRRQATGELFF; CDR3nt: TGTGCCAGCAGGCGCCAGGCCACCGGGGAGCTGTTTTTT
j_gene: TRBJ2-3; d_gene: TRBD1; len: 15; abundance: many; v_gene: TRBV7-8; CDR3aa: CASSSQGAVLDTQYF; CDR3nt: TGTGCCAGCAGCTCCCAGGGGGCGGTGTTAGATACGCAGTATTTT
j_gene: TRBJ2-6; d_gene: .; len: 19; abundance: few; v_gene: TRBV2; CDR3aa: CASSVIPGANLSGANVLTF; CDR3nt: TGTGCCAGCAGTGTTATCCCAGGGGCGAACCTCTCTGGGGCCAACGTCCTGACTTTC
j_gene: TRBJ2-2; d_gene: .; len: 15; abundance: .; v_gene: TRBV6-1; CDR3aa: CASRPGQLNTGELFF; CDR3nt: TGTGCCAGCAGACCGGGACAACTGAACACCGGGGAGCTGTTTTTT
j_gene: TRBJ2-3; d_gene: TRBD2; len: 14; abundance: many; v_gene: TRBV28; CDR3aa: CASSAAGGTDTQYF; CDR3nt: TGTGCCAGCAGCGCGGCGGGAGGCACAGATACGCAGTATTTT
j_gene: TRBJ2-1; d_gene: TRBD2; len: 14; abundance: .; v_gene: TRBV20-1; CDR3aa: CSARDLAGHNEQFF; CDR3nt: TGCAGTGCTAGAGATCTAGCGGGACACAATGAGCAGTTCTTC
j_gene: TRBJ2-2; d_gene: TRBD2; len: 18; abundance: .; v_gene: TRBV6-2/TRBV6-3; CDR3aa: CASTHGAPSGANTGELFF; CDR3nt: TGTGCCAGCACTCACGGGGCCCCTAGCGGAGCGAACACCGGGGAGCTGTTTTTT
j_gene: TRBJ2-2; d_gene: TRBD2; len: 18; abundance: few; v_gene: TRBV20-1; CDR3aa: CSARDNFPLAGNTGELFF; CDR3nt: TGCAGTGCTAGAGACAATTTTCCACTAGCGGGGAACACCGGGGAGCTGTTTTTT
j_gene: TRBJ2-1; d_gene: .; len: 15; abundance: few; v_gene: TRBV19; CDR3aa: CASRQDRSTYNEQFF; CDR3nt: TGTGCCAGTAGGCAAGACAGATCCACCTACAATGAGCAGTTCTTC
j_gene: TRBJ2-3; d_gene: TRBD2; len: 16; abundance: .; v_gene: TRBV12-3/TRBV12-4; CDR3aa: CASSPPSGGYTDTQYF; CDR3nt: TGTGCCAGCAGTCCCCCTAGCGGGGGTTATACAGATACGCAGTATTTT
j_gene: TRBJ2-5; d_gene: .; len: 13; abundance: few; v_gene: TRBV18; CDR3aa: CASSIKSQETQYF; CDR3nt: TGTGCCAGCTCAATTAAGAGTCAAGAGACCCAGTACTTC
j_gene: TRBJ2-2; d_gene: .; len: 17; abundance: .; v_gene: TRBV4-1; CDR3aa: CASSQDLETANTGELFF; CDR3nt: TGCGCCAGCAGCCAAGATCTCGAGACAGCTAACACCGGGGAGCTGTTTTTT
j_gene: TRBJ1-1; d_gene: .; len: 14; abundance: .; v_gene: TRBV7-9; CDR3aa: CASSLAKSGTEAFF; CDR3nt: TGTGCCAGCAGCTTAGCGAAGTCCGGCACTGAAGCTTTCTTT
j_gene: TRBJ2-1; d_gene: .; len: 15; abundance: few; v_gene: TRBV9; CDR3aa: CASSAGGGRGNEQFF; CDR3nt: TGTGCCAGCAGCGCCGGCGGGGGCAGGGGCAATGAGCAGTTCTTC
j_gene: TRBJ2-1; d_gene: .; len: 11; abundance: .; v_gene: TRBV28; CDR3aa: CASSFNGVKFF; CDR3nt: TGTGCCAGCAGTTTTAATGGAGTGAAGTTCTTC
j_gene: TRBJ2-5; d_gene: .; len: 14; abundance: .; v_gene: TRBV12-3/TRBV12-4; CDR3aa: CASRKGIMGETQYF; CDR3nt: TGTGCCAGCAGGAAAGGCATAATGGGAGAGACCCAGTACTTC
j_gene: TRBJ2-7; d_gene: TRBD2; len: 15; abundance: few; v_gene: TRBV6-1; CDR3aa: CASRKRTSGGYEQYF; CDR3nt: TGTGCCAGCAGAAAGAGGACTAGCGGGGGTTACGAGCAGTACTTC
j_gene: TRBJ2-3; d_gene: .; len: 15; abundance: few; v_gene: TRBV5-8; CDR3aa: CASSSWGPTTDTQYF; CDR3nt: TGTGCCAGCAGCTCCTGGGGACCTACCACAGATACGCAGTATTTT
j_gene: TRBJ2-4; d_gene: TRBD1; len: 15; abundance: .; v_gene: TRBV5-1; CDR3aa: CASSLGTGQGNIQYF; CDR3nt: TGCGCCAGCAGCTTGGGAACGGGACAGGGGAACATTCAGTACTTC
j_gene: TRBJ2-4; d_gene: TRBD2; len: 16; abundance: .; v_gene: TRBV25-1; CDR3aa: CASSVGGDGAKNIQYF; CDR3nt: TGTGCCAGCAGTGTTGGGGGGGACGGGGCCAAAAACATTCAGTACTTC
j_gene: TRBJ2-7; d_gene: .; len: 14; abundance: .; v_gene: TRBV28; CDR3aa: CASSLGGQIDEQYF; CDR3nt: TGTGCCAGCAGTTTAGGGGGGCAGATTGACGAGCAGTACTTC
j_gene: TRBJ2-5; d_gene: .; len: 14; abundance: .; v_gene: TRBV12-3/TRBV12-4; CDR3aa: CASSSATLPETQYF; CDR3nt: TGTGCCAGCAGTTCGGCGACATTACCTGAGACCCAGTACTTC
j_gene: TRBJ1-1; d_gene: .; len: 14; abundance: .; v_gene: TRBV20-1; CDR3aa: CSARQWAVNTEAFF; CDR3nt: TGCAGTGCTAGACAGTGGGCGGTGAACACTGAAGCTTTCTTT
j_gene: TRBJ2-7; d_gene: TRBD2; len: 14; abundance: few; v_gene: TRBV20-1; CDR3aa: CSAPRAGGPREQYF; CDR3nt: TGCAGTGCTCCCCGTGCGGGAGGGCCTCGGGAGCAGTACTTC
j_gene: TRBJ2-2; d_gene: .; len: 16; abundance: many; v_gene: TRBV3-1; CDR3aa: CASSQLEGFYTGELFF; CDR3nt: TGTGCCAGCAGCCAATTGGAGGGGTTCTACACCGGGGAGCTGTTTTTT
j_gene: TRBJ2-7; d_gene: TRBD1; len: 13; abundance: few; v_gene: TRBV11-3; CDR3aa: CASSSGTGKAQYF; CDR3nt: TGTGCCAGCAGCTCCGGGACAGGGAAGGCGCAGTACTTC
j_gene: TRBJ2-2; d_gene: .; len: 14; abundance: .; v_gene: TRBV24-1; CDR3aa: CATSVGPWTGELFF; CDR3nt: TGTGCCACCAGTGTTGGGCCTTGGACCGGGGAGCTGTTTTTT
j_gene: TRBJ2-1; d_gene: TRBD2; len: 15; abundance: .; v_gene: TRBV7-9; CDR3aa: CASSLTGLADNEQFF; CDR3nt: TGTGCCAGCAGCCTAACTGGACTAGCGGACAATGAGCAGTTCTTC
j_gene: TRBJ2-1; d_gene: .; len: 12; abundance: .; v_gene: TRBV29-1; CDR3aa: CSVVPRYNEQFF; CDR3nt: TGCAGCGTTGTCCCCAGGTACAATGAGCAGTTCTTC
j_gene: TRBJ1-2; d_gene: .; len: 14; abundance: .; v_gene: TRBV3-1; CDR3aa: CASSQEASPGGYTF; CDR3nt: TGTGCCAGCAGCCAAGAGGCCTCCCCGGGGGGCTACACCTTC
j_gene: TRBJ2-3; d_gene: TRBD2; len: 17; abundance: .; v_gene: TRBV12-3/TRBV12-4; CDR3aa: CASSSPLAGGHSDTQYF; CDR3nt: TGTGCCAGCAGTTCCCCCCTAGCGGGGGGGCACTCAGATACGCAGTATTTT
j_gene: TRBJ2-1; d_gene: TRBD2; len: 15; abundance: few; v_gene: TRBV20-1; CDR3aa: CSAPKTSGVKNEQFF; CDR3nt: TGCAGTGCTCCGAAGACTAGCGGGGTGAAGAATGAGCAGTTCTTC
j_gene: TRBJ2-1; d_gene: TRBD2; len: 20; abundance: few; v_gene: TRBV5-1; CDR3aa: CASSQDRGSGILGWRNEQFF; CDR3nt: TGCGCCAGCAGCCAAGACCGAGGTAGCGGGATTCTTGGATGGCGGAATGAGCAGTTCTTC
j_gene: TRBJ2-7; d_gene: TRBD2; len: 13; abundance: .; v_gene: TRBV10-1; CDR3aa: CASSELREAEQYF; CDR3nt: TGCGCCAGCAGTGAGTTGCGGGAGGCCGAGCAGTACTTC
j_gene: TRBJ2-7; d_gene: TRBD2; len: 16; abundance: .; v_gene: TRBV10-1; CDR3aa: CASSESSGRAPYEQYF; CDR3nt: TGCGCCAGCAGTGAGTCTAGCGGGAGGGCCCCCTACGAGCAGTACTTC
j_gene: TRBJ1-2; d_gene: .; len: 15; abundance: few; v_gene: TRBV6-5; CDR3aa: CASSWGTEANYGYTF; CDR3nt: TGTGCCAGCAGTTGGGGGACCGAAGCTAACTATGGCTACACCTTC
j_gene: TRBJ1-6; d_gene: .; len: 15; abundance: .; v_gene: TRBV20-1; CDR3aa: CSATRRGRDNSPLHF; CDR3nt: TGCAGTGCTACACGCCGGGGGCGGGATAATTCACCCCTCCACTTT
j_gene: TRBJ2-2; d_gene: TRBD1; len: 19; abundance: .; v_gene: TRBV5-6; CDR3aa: CASRPRQGTTTWNTGELFF; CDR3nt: TGTGCCAGCAGGCCAAGACAGGGGACCACTACCTGGAACACCGGGGAGCTGTTTTTT
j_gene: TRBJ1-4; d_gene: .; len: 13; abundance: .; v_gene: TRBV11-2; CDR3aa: CASSLIRVEKLFF; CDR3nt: TGTGCCAGCAGCTTAATAAGGGTCGAAAAACTGTTTTTT